Below are 27 T cell receptor beta chains sequenced from a single sample in a study of T cell changes during pregnancy in multiple sclerosis. The assay was immunoSEQ multiplex PCR, and TCRdb's table has in-frame clones only and misses some. Found here are roughly 40,000 clones, approximately 91% of them singletons; the top ten hold around 0.5%. The specimen was CD4+ T cells from peripheral blood mononuclear cells, collected in the second trimester of pregnancy. The receptors were sampled from a female donor in good health, enrolled as a control in a pregnancy study.

The chain uses TRBV5-3 and TRBJ2-2; unclear D gene. TRBV5-3 counts as an open reading frame of uncertain function. Trimming shortened V by 4 bases and J by 4 bases, and 8 bases separated the two germline ends. This CDR3 is built from 13 residues. CDR3 in DNA: TGTGCCAGAAGCCTTGAGAGCACCGGGGAGCTGTTTTTT. Encoded protein: CARSLESTGELFF.

The chain couples TRBV5-6 to TRBJ2-3; no clear D. V was pared by 0 bases and J by 5 bases, with 10 bases between. This CDR3 is built from 14 residues. Germline V CDR1 and CDR2: SGHDT, YYEEEE. The chain's CDR3 is CASSLGYGRDTQYF. The DNA for the CDR3 is TGTGCCAGCAGCTTGGGGTACGGTAGAGATACGCAGTATTTT.

The chain uses TRBV7-2 and TRBJ1-6; TRBD1 matches at 9 bases. The germline V gene has CDR1 SGHTA and CDR2 FQGNSA. J was trimmed by 9 bases and V by 7 bases; bases with no gene match: 7. The CDR3 is 14 residues long. The CDR3 DNA follows: TGTGCCAGCACCATGCAGACAGGGGGTTCACCCCTCCACTTT. Its translation: CASTMQTGGSPLHF.

The chain carries TRBV7-3 and TRBJ1-2; 7 nucleotides agree with TRBD1. Trimming cost V 3 bases and J 7 bases; bases outside gene matches: 11. CDR3 length: 15 residues. Germline CDR1 reads SGHTA; CDR2 reads FQGTGA. This chain's CDR3 is CASSFEVVQGLGYTF. The CDR3, as DNA: TGTGCCAGCAGCTTTGAGGTGGTACAGGGGCTTGGCTACACCTTC.

This rearrangement joins TRBV29-1 to TRBJ2-3, with 12 bases that match TRBD2. The V segment lost 6 bases and the J segment 7 bases; nucleotides outside the gene matches: 20. CDR1 and CDR2 from the germline V gene are SQVTM and ANQGSEA. The CDR3 contains 18 residues. CDR3 nucleotides: TGCAGCGTCACCTGGACTAGCGGGACCCGCGCCCCCATTTATACGCAGTATTTT. Translation gives CSVTWTSGTRAPIYTQYF.

V usage is TRBV2 and J usage is TRBJ2-5; D perhaps matches TRBD2 (6 bases). The DNA end lines up better with TRBJ2-7; the J call may be wrong. The CDR3 covers 11 residues. Germline CDR1 SNHLY, CDR2 FYNNEI. The CDR3 sequence is CASSSGVEQYF. DNA for the CDR3: TGTGCCAGCAGTTCGGGGGTCGAGCAGTACTTC.

The chain links TRBV11-3 to TRBJ1-5; no definite D call. Trimming pared 1 base from V and 2 bases from J, leaving 12 bases between. This CDR3 has 16 amino acids. Germline V gene sequence: CDR1 SGHNT, CDR2 YENEEA. The CDR3, as DNA: TGTGCCAGCAGCTTAGTCCTCCGGGAACGCAATCAGCCCCAGCATTTT. This gives the protein CASSLVLRERNQPQHF.

The CDR3 is CASILQAGGGNNEQFF. For the CDR3, the DNA is TGCGCCAGCATCCTTCAAGCGGGGGGGGGTAACAATGAGCAGTTCTTC. The J gene is TRBJ2-1, the V gene TRBV5-1, with 10 bases fitting TRBD2. The CDR3 runs 16 residues. The V segment lost 6 bases and the J segment 5 bases; nucleotides outside the gene matches: 11. Per germline, CDR1 SGHRS and CDR2 YFSETQ.

The rearrangement uses TRBV27 and TRBJ2-3, with 9 bases matching TRBD1. J was trimmed by 5 bases and V by 2 bases; bases with no gene match: 2. The CDR3 runs 14 residues. CDR1 is MNHEY and CDR2 is SMNVEV in the germline V gene (reference sequence). CDR3 DNA: TGTGCCAGCAGTTTAGGGACAGGGAGAGATACGCAGTATTTT. As protein: CASSLGTGRDTQYF.

This chain joins TRBV6-6 and TRBJ1-4; a weak D match, TRBD1 (5 bases). Deletions cut 7 bases from V and 11 bases from J, with 20 bases between. CDR3 length: 14 amino acids. Germline V gene lookup returns CDR1 MNHNY and CDR2 SVGAGI (reference sequence). CDR3 bases: TGTGCCAGCATTTCAGCGGGCAGGGAGAGTAAACTGTTTTTT. It is translated as CASISAGRESKLFF.

This clone was found once. The CDR3 DNA reads as TGTGCCAGCAGAAGACAGGGGGATGGCTATGGCTACACCTTC. This gives the protein CASRRQGDGYGYTF. The chain uses TRBV6-1 and TRBJ1-2; TRBD1 matches 9 bases. J gave up 4 bases and V 6 bases, and 6 bases lay outside the gene matches. Looked up from germline, CDR1 is MNHNS and CDR2 is SASEGT. The CDR3 length is 14 residues.

J is TRBJ2-5 and V is TRBV9, with 9 bases identical to TRBD1. CDR1 SGDLS and CDR2 YYNGEE come from the germline V gene. The trim removed 7 bases at V and 5 bases at J, leaving 9 bases unmatched. The CDR3 loop spans 14 amino acids. DNA of the CDR3: TGTGCCAGCTCAAGTACAGGGGGCGCGGAGACCCAGTACTTC. Translation gives CASSSTGGAETQYF.

The chain carries TRBV4-3 and TRBJ2-5, with 10 bases matching TRBD2. Germline CDR1 LGHNA, CDR2 YSLEER. With 1 base clipped from V and 4 bases from J, the junction kept 0 bases outside the gene matches. This CDR3 region has 14 residues. The CDR3 sequence: CASSQGLAGETQYF. DNA of the CDR3: TGCGCCAGCAGCCAAGGACTAGCGGGAGAGACCCAGTACTTC.

The V call is TRBV6-4, the J call TRBJ2-1, with D tentatively TRBD2 (5 bases). The ends were cut back, 3 bases at V and 7 bases at J, with 10 bases in the middle. The CDR3 is 13 residues long. In germline, CDR1 is MRHNA, CDR2 SNTAGT. The CDR3, as DNA: TGTGCCAGCAGTGAAAGAACGGGGAATGAGCAGTTCTTC. Its protein is CASSERTGNEQFF.

In this sample, this clone turned up a few times. The V call is TRBV7-2, the J call TRBJ2-3; D perhaps matches TRBD2 (6 bases). V was pared by 7 bases and J by 2 bases, with 13 bases between. Per germline, CDR1 SGHTA and CDR2 FQGNSA. The CDR3 consists of 14 residues. The CDR3 coding sequence is TGTGCCAGCACCCCCGGAGGGGACACAGATACGCAGTATTTT. Translated: CASTPGGDTDTQYF.

This chain uses TRBV19 with TRBJ2-7, with TRBD2 matching over 11 bases. The V and J ends lost 6 bases and 0 bases, in that order; junction bases with no gene match: 1. The germline V gene has CDR1 LNHDA and CDR2 SQIVND (reference sequence). This CDR3 contains 14 residues. This CDR3 reads CASRTSGDSYEQYF. The CDR3 nucleotides are TGTGCCAGTAGGACTAGCGGGGACTCCTACGAGCAGTACTTC.

The V and J genes are TRBV6-1 and TRBJ1-4, with TRBD1 matching over 8 bases. The CDR3 covers 14 residues. Germline CDR1 and CDR2: MNHNS and SASEGT. V lost 6 bases and J lost 8; bases outside the gene matches: 8. CDR3 in DNA: TGTGCCAGCAGACGATTGACAGGGGACGAAAAACTGTTTTTT. This gives the protein CASRRLTGDEKLFF.

The chain has TRBV28 and TRBJ2-5, with TRBD1 identical over 9 bases. J was trimmed by 6 bases and V by 6 bases; bases with no gene match: 11. This CDR3 has 15 residues. Germline CDR1 is MDHEN and CDR2 is SYDVKM. CDR3 protein: CASRSGTGHMKTQYF. The CDR3 DNA follows: TGTGCCAGCAGATCCGGGACAGGGCATATGAAGACCCAGTACTTC.

The J gene is TRBJ2-2, the V gene TRBV18, with 7 bases identical to TRBD1. V was clipped by 1 base and J by 1 base; unmatched bases: 0. The CDR3 sequence is 15 residues long. Per germline, CDR1 KGHSH and CDR2 LQKENI. The chain's CDR3 is CASSPRDRNTGELFF. In nucleotides, the CDR3 is TGTGCCAGCTCACCACGGGACAGGAACACCGGGGAGCTGTTTTTT.

V usage is TRBV27 and J usage is TRBJ1-6; D gene ambiguous. Germline V gene lookup returns CDR1 MNHEY and CDR2 SMNVEV (reference sequence). V lost 4 bases, J lost 14 bases, and 18 bases lay in between. CDR3 length: 14 residues. CDR3 protein: CASSWTAERESLHF. The CDR3 region has the DNA TGTGCCAGCAGTTGGACCGCGGAGAGGGAATCCCTCCACTTT.

This clone came up once. This sequence joins TRBV30 and TRBJ1-5, with a weak D call TRBD1 (6 bases). CDR3 length: 15 amino acids. The V gene's germline CDR1 is GTSNPN and CDR2 SVGIG (reference sequence). Trimming took 3 bases from V and 0 from J, leaving 12 bases between them. CDR3 DNA: TGTGCCTGGAGGCGAAAGGGGGATAGCAATCAGCCCCAGCATTTT. It encodes CAWRRKGDSNQPQHF.

The chain employs TRBV19 and TRBJ2-1; TRBD2 aligns across 13 bases. The CDR3 has 15 residues. V was clipped by 5 bases and J by 9 bases; unmatched bases: 7. CDR1 and CDR2 (germline): LNHDA, SQIVND (reference sequence). CDR3 coding DNA: TGTGCCAGTAGTGTCGGACTAGCGGGGGTTGGTGAGCAGTTCTTC. Its protein is CASSVGLAGVGEQFF.

This chain connects TRBV5-1 to TRBJ1-1, with D unclear. In germline, CDR1 is SGHRS, CDR2 YFSETQ. The CDR3 sequence is 14 residues long. The germline V and J ends were trimmed by 0 bases and 1 base, with 7 bases remaining between them. CDR3 DNA sequence: TGCGCCAGCAGCTTGGTACAGCAGAACACTGAAGCTTTCTTT. This encodes CASSLVQQNTEAFF.

This clone appeared once. This rearrangement joins TRBV5-1 to TRBJ2-1, with 11 bases lining up with TRBD1. The length of the CDR3 is 16 residues. V dropped 7 bases and J dropped 4; count of bases not matched to a gene: 10. Per germline, CDR1 SGHRS and CDR2 YFSETQ. The CDR3 reads CASSGGTGGPYNEQFF. The CDR3 nucleotides read TGCGCCAGCTCCGGAGGGACAGGGGGACCTTACAATGAGCAGTTCTTC.

This clone was counted once. The rearrangement uses TRBV4-2 and TRBJ2-1; D is perhaps TRBD2 (5 bases). This CDR3 region has 14 residues. The germline CDR1 and CDR2 sequences are LGHNA and YNFKEQ. Deletions cut 1 base from V and 5 bases from J, with 9 bases between. CDR3 sequence (DNA): TGTGCCAGCAGCCAAGTGGGAGCGAACAATGAGCAGTTCTTC. It yields the protein CASSQVGANNEQFF.

The chain uses TRBV9 and TRBJ2-3; the D gene is possibly TRBD2 (6 bases). Trimming stripped 3 bases from V and 2 bases from J, with 13 bases between. The length of the CDR3 is 15 residues. Germline V gene sequence: CDR1 SGDLS, CDR2 YYNGEE. DNA for the CDR3: TGTGCCAGCAGCGGAAGGGACTTCACCACAGATACGCAGTATTTT. It codes for CASSGRDFTTDTQYF.

The chain combines TRBV6-1 with TRBJ2-1, with 10 bases aligning to TRBD2. Germline CDR1 MNHNS, CDR2 SASEGT. This CDR3 is 14 amino acids long. After removal of 7 bases from V and 7 bases from J, the junction contained 7 bases not matched to a gene. CDR3 sequence (DNA): TGTGCCAGCATAAGCGGGGGGGCCGAAAATGAGCAGTTCTTC. Protein: CASISGGAENEQFF.